This T cell receptor beta chain was sequenced for a study of blood T cell repertoires in COVID-19. Study overall: Sites in the United States, Italy and Spain provided acute and convalescent COVID-19 samples.

In the original workflow: Using reference gene primer amplification, nucleated cell counts were estimated. The repertoire was sequenced with immunoSEQ multiplex PCR; TCRdb's copy has only in-frame clones and lacks some. Clone size and the V and J calls come from that table; the DNA yielded D and trimming. Of under 350,000 clones listed, under 90% were seen once; the top ten hold approximately 2.2%. Looked up from germline, CDR1 is SGHAT and CDR2 is FQNNGV. The length of the CDR3 is 15 residues. With V trimmed by 5 bases and J by 8 bases, 11 bases remained unmatched. Sequencing used peripheral blood. This TCR was recovered from a man aged 50-59 years with acute or convalescent COVID-19. The chain links TRBV11-2 to TRBJ2-1; 8 bases match TRBD2. The CDR3 region has the DNA TGTGCCAGCAGCCGAAACACAGCGGGGGTCGATGAGCAGTTCTTC. Its protein is CASSRNTAGVDEQFF.